This is a list of T cell receptor beta chains from one sample in a study of blood T cells in healthy people across ages. TCRdb re-called the 5' RACE reads through MiXCR, storing one row per CDR3 protein. In the table there are about 800,000 distinct CDR3 sequences, 25% of which are singletons. This same sample was also part of a study on T cells of mothers and their children.

Sequences were obtained from blood. The source is a boy aged 10-17 years in good health. CDR3s include the opening cysteine and the closing phenylalanine or tryptophan. The D gene is left open where the match is weak. A row's size may be missing; if present it is once, few, many or a size class.

v_call	clone_size	d_call	j_call	cdr3_aa	cdr3_nt
TRBV18	.	TRBD2	TRBJ2-5	CASSPPGSLSIRREETQYF	TGTGCCAGCTCACCACCTGGCAGCCTCTCAATACGGCGGGAGGAGACCCAGTACTTC
TRBV19	.	.	TRBJ2-3	CASSLTSLSTDTQYF	TGTGCCAGTAGCCTAACTAGTCTAAGCACAGATACGCAGTATTTT
TRBV6-5	.	TRBD1	TRBJ2-7	CASSLQGVEQYF	TGTGCCAGCAGTTTACAGGGGGTCGAGCAGTACTTC
TRBV20-1	few	.	TRBJ2-7	CSARDWAGRYEQYF	TGCAGTGCTAGAGATTGGGCAGGGCGCTACGAGCAGTACTTC
TRBV28	.	.	TRBJ2-7	CASSLGTQSYEQYF	TGTGCCAGCAGTTTAGGGACCCAATCCTACGAGCAGTACTTC
TRBV6-6	few	TRBD1	TRBJ2-1	CASIKGQGNYNEQFF	TGTGCCAGCATAAAGGGACAGGGGAACTACAATGAGCAGTTCTTC
TRBV28	few	.	TRBJ1-4	CASSLSRYATNEKLFF	TGTGCCAGCAGTTTATCTCGTTATGCAACTAATGAAAAACTGTTTTTT
TRBV18	few	TRBD1	TRBJ2-7	CASSRDRVGSYEQYF	TGTGCCAGCTCCCGCGACAGGGTCGGATCCTACGAGCAGTACTTC
TRBV11-2	.	.	TRBJ1-3	CASSLEAIRNGNTIYF	TGTGCCAGCAGCTTAGAAGCGATCAGGAATGGAAACACCATATATTTT
TRBV27	.	TRBD2	TRBJ2-2	CASSRTSGRAGTGELFF	TGTGCCAGCAGTAGGACTAGCGGGAGGGCTGGCACCGGGGAGCTGTTTTTT
TRBV20-1	.	.	TRBJ2-5	CSARDLAGQLMETQYF	TGCAGTGCTAGAGATCTGGCCGGACAGTTGATGGAGACCCAGTACTTC
TRBV29-1	few	.	TRBJ2-1	CSVFGSVNEQFF	TGCAGCGTGTTCGGCAGCGTCAATGAGCAGTTCTTC
TRBV2	.	.	TRBJ2-5	CASRGRDAEQETQYF	TGTGCCAGCAGGGGCAGGGACGCCGAACAAGAGACCCAGTACTTC
TRBV29-1	few	.	TRBJ1-2	CSVYDGYGYTF	TGCAGCGTTTACGACGGCTATGGCTACACCTTC
TRBV5-1	.	TRBD2	TRBJ2-3	CASSLAKTSGGAIDTQYF	TGCGCCAGCAGCTTGGCAAAGACTAGCGGGGGGGCCATAGATACGCAGTATTTT
TRBV29-1	.	.	TRBJ1-2	CSVVEGTNYGYTF	TGCAGCGTTGTCGAAGGGACGAACTATGGCTACACCTTC
TRBV6-5	few	TRBD1	TRBJ2-4	CASSDRTGFLTF	TGTGCCAGCAGTGATAGGACAGGGTTTCTAACCTTC
TRBV20-1	.	.	TRBJ1-2	CSARNRATNYGYTF	TGCAGTGCTAGAAACAGGGCCACTAACTATGGCTACACCTTC
TRBV12-5	.	.	TRBJ2-1	CASGLAGNEQFF	TGTGCTAGTGGTTTGGCAGGGAATGAGCAGTTCTTC
TRBV5-6	.	.	TRBJ1-1	CASSFGERSEAFF	TGTGCCAGCAGCTTCGGGGAGAGATCTGAAGCTTTCTTT
TRBV3-1	.	.	TRBJ1-2	CASSQVTDYTF	TGTGCCAGCAGCCAAGTCACGGATTACACCTTC
TRBV7-9	.	TRBD2	TRBJ2-1	CASSLISSGDNEQFF	TGTGCCAGCAGCTTAATCAGTAGCGGGGACAATGAGCAGTTCTTC
TRBV7-3	.	.	TRBJ2-2	CASSPLNAHGELFF	TGTGCCAGCAGCCCATTGAATGCCCACGGGGAGCTGTTTTTT
TRBV27	few	.	TRBJ2-5	CASSAQGQETQYF	TGTGCCAGCAGTGCTCAGGGGCAAGAGACCCAGTACTTC